This passage covers 32 T cell receptor beta chains from one sample sequenced in a study of OX40 agonist ivuxolimab in advanced cancers. Libraries were made using the immunoSEQ multiplex PCR assay. TCRdb re-hosts the immuneACCESS table, in-frame sequences only. Its copies lack some clones; in the studies checked, an unresolved V gene accounts for under half of them, and the cause for the rest is not known. The sample has fewer than 55,000 clones on record, 70% to 90% of them singletons. 0.6% to 0.8% of the sample is taken by the ten largest. Material: CD4+ or CD8+ T cells sorted from blood, obtained in a trial of the OX40 agonist ivuxolimab. The receptors come from an adult with an advanced solid tumor such as melanoma, head and neck, liver or kidney cancer.

The chain carries TRBV11-3 and TRBJ2-5, with 8 bases aligning to TRBD1. Germline V gives CDR1 SGHNT, CDR2 YENEEA. J lost 5 bases, V lost 5 bases, and 7 bases had no gene match. The CDR3 extends over 14 amino acids. DNA for the CDR3: TGTGCCAGCAGCGCCAGACAGGGGAGGGAGACCCAGTACTTC. Translating it yields CASSARQGRETQYF.

The V gene is TRBV5-5, the J gene TRBJ1-2; D is possibly TRBD1 (5 bases). Germline assignment: CDR1 SGHKS and CDR2 YYEKEE (reference sequence). V was clipped by 3 bases and J by 0 bases, with 12 bases between them. The CDR3 is 15 residues long. The CDR3 DNA sequence: TGTGCCAGCAGCTCCTCCGGGGGTACTAACTATGGCTACACCTTC. Protein sequence: CASSSSGGTNYGYTF.

This clone was seen only a few times. The J gene is TRBJ1-6, the V gene TRBV7-8, with D hard to call. Trimming removed 1 base from V and 5 bases from J, with 12 bases in between. The length of the CDR3 is 16 residues. CDR1 SGHVS and CDR2 FQNEAQ come from the germline V gene. CDR3 nucleotide sequence: TGTGCCAGCAGCTTAGACCGAGCCAGAGATAATTCACCCCTCCACTTT. Its protein product is CASSLDRARDNSPLHF.

The V and J genes are TRBV2 and TRBJ2-7; TRBD1 is a possible D gene (6 bases). The CDR3 extends over 15 amino acids. Germline CDR1 SNHLY, CDR2 FYNNEI. V shed 7 bases and J shed 6 bases, with 22 bases lying between them. CDR3 nucleotides: TGTGCCAGCACAACGGTACTTCCGGGACAAGCCGAGCAGTACTTC. It specifies CASTTVLPGQAEQYF.

The chain couples TRBV18 to TRBJ2-3; 9 nucleotides line up with TRBD2. J gave up 5 bases and V 1 base, and 7 bases lay outside the gene matches. Germline V gene lookup returns CDR1 KGHSH and CDR2 LQKENI. The CDR3 consists of 16 residues. CDR3 region: CASSPLRGGSGDTQYF. The CDR3, as DNA: TGTGCCAGCTCACCACTGCGGGGGGGCTCCGGAGATACGCAGTATTTT.

The genes are TRBV6-5 and TRBJ2-4; possibly TRBD2 for D (6 bases). V was shortened by 4 bases and J by 3 bases, with 16 bases between the two germline ends. This CDR3 region has 16 residues. Germline CDR1 is MNHEY and CDR2 is SVGAGI. CDR3 loop: CASSSWGGVDKNIQYF. CDR3 bases: TGTGCCAGCAGTTCCTGGGGCGGGGTCGACAAAAACATTCAGTACTTC.

The chain recombines TRBV19 with TRBJ2-7; tentatively, D is TRBD1 (6 bases). The CDR3 runs 13 residues. CDR1 LNHDA and CDR2 SQIVND come from the germline V gene (reference sequence). V dropped 3 bases and J dropped 3 bases, with 9 bases sitting between them. Here the CDR3 reads CASSMGQFYEQYF. The CDR3, as DNA: TGTGCCAGTAGTATGGGACAATTCTACGAGCAGTACTTC.

The rearrangement uses TRBV6-1 and TRBJ2-7; the D is unclear. Germline V gene sequence: CDR1 MNHNS, CDR2 SASEGT. Deletions cut 6 bases from V and 2 bases from J, with 14 bases between. This CDR3 contains 14 residues. The CDR3 DNA reads as TGTGCCAGCAGGTCGACGGGTAGCACCTACGAGCAGTACTTC. The encoded protein is CASRSTGSTYEQYF.

J is TRBJ2-5 and V is TRBV7-2, with TRBD2 identical over 9 bases. This CDR3 has 14 amino acids. The germline gives CDR1 SGHTA, CDR2 FQGNSA. The junction had 3 bases not matched to a gene; V was cut back by 3 bases and J by 4 bases. The CDR3 region is CASSFRRGGETQYF. CDR3 sequence (DNA): TGTGCCAGCAGCTTCCGGCGGGGGGGAGAGACCCAGTACTTC.

This chain joins TRBV7-8 and TRBJ1-1; D not certain. This CDR3 has 15 residues. CDR1 is SGHVS, CDR2 FQNEAQ, per germline. Trimming stripped 1 base from V and 8 bases from J, with 17 bases between. CDR3 amino acids: CASSLVASTHSEAFF. CDR3 coding DNA: TGTGCCAGCAGCTTAGTTGCCAGCACCCATTCGGAAGCTTTCTTT.

The chain links TRBV9 to TRBJ1-3; the D is unclear. Looked up from germline, CDR1 is SGDLS and CDR2 is YYNGEE. Deletions cut 0 bases from V and 1 base from J, with 11 bases between. This CDR3 comprises 16 residues. The CDR3, as DNA: TGTGCCAGCAGCGTAGCCAATTCAGTTTCTGGAAACACCATATATTTT. Protein sequence: CASSVANSVSGNTIYF.

The chain has TRBV5-6 and TRBJ2-7, with 13 bases identical to TRBD2. The CDR3 loop spans 15 amino acids. V lost 3 bases, J lost 5 bases, and 5 bases stayed unmatched. Germline loops: CDR1 SGHDT, CDR2 YYEEEE. This CDR3 reads CASSWGTSGADEQYF. The CDR3 DNA reads as TGTGCCAGCAGCTGGGGGACTAGCGGGGCGGACGAGCAGTACTTC. Complete variable domain (other parts from reference TRBV5-6 and TRBJ2-7): DAGVTQSPTHLIKTRGQQVTLRCSPKSGHDTVSWYQQALGQGPQFIFQYYEEEERQRGNFPDRFSGHQFPNYSSELNVNALLLGDSALYLCASSWGTSGADEQYFGPGTRLTVT.

This chain connects TRBV29-1 to TRBJ2-2; weak D call: TRBD1 (6 bases). CDR3 length equals 16 residues. Trimming took 1 base from V and 4 from J, leaving 16 bases between them. Looked up from germline, CDR1 is SQVTM and CDR2 is ANQGSEA. CDR3 protein: CSVEASGVSVTGELFF. The CDR3 bases are TGCAGCGTTGAAGCATCAGGGGTTTCGGTCACCGGGGAGCTGTTTTTT.

The table lists this clone with a count of one. This chain connects TRBV9 to TRBJ2-7, with TRBD1 identical over 11 bases. Per the germline V gene, CDR1 is SGDLS and CDR2 is YYNGEE. CDR3 length: 16 residues. V gave up 0 bases and J gave up 6 bases; unmatched junction bases: 8. CDR3 sequence reads: CASSVDPGQGAGEQYF. The CDR3 DNA reads as TGTGCCAGCAGCGTAGATCCCGGACAGGGGGCAGGCGAGCAGTACTTC.

The chain employs TRBV5-1 and TRBJ2-5; D may be TRBD2 (6 bases). Per the germline V gene, CDR1 is SGHRS and CDR2 is YFSETQ. CDR3 size: 14 residues. V lost 0 bases and J 3 bases, leaving 9 bases between the germline ends. In nucleotides, the CDR3 is TGCGCCAGCAGCTTGGTCGGAGGGGAAGAGACCCAGTACTTC. Translated, it gives CASSLVGGEETQYF.

The rearrangement uses TRBV11-2 and TRBJ2-6; TRBD1 matches at 8 bases. This CDR3 spans 19 amino acids. Per the germline V gene, CDR1 is SGHAT and CDR2 is FQNNGV. Losses at the gene ends were 4 bases for V and 2 bases for J; bases not matched to a gene: 13. In DNA, the CDR3 is TGTGCCAGCAGCTCAGGAGGACAGGGAAGCTCCCCTGGGGCCAACGTCCTGACTTTC. Translated: CASSSGGQGSSPGANVLTF.

This clone is termed medium-sized. This sequence joins TRBV7-2 and TRBJ2-1; D call uncertain. The CDR3 covers 12 residues. The germline V gene encodes CDR1 SGHTA and CDR2 FQGNSA. With 4 bases removed from V and 12 bases from J, the gap between germline ends came to 13 bases. Written as DNA, the CDR3 is TGTGCCAGCAGCTCAGTCACCTGGGGGCAGTTCTTC. Its protein is CASSSVTWGQFF.

The chain employs TRBV29-1 and TRBJ1-6; 11 bases align to TRBD1. The germline CDR1 and CDR2 sequences are SQVTM and ANQGSEA. CDR3 length: 15 amino acids. V lost 7 bases to trimming and J lost 2 bases; unmatched junction nucleotides: 4. CDR3 in amino acids: CSGWTGGAYNSPLHF. The CDR3, as DNA: TGCAGCGGGTGGACAGGGGGCGCCTATAATTCACCCCTCCACTTT.

This sequence joins TRBV6-6 and TRBJ2-1; no clear D gene. This CDR3 is built from 15 residues. V was trimmed by 5 bases and J by 0 bases, leaving 11 bases between them. Germline-derived CDR1 and CDR2 are MNHNY and SVGAGI (reference sequence). This CDR3 is CASSRGSLSYNEQFF. CDR3 DNA sequence: TGTGCCAGCAGTCGCGGTTCCCTCTCCTACAATGAGCAGTTCTTC.

The V gene is TRBV14, the J gene TRBJ2-2, with 7 bases matching TRBD2. CDR1 and CDR2 from the germline V gene are SGHDN and FVKESK. This CDR3 is 16 amino acids long. V lost 0 bases, J lost 6 bases, and 7 bases stayed unmatched. CDR3 region: CASSQEIQGGAGELFF. The CDR3 bases are TGTGCCAGCAGCCAAGAGATCCAGGGAGGGGCCGGGGAGCTGTTTTTT.

The chain has TRBV19 and TRBJ2-2, with D possibly called TRBD1 or TRBD2 (6 bases each). V lost 7 bases, J lost 5 bases, and 14 bases lay in between. This CDR3 is 14 amino acids long. Germline lookup yields CDR1 LNHDA and CDR2 SQIVND (reference sequence). The CDR3 sequence is CASKGGPGTGELFF. CDR3 nucleotides: TGTGCCAGTAAGGGGGGCCCGGGGACCGGGGAGCTGTTTTTT.

This sequence joins TRBV14 and TRBJ2-7; TRBD1 matches at 7 bases. The CDR3 length is 13 residues. The germline V gene has CDR1 SGHDN and CDR2 FVKESK. J gave up 4 bases and V 4 bases, and 4 bases lay outside the gene matches. CDR3 loop: CASSPGQVYEQYF. The CDR3 bases are TGTGCCAGCAGCCCCGGACAGGTATACGAGCAGTACTTC.

The rearrangement uses TRBV5-1 and TRBJ2-6; maybe TRBD1 (5 bases). V dropped 0 bases and J dropped 2 bases, with 12 bases sitting between them. Germline V gene lookup returns CDR1 SGHRS and CDR2 YFSETQ. This CDR3 has 17 amino acids. The CDR3 reads CASSLEGWLTGANVLTF. The CDR3 DNA reads TGCGCCAGCAGCTTGGAGGGGTGGTTAACTGGGGCCAACGTCCTGACTTTC.

The gene calls are TRBV6-1 and TRBJ2-7, with TRBD1 matching over 9 bases. The germline V gene encodes CDR1 MNHNS and CDR2 SASEGT. The CDR3 spans 14 residues. With 5 bases clipped from V and 2 bases from J, the junction kept 4 bases outside the gene matches. CDR3 amino acids: CASSLRDRAYEQYF. The CDR3 DNA is TGTGCCAGCAGTCTAAGGGACAGGGCCTACGAGCAGTACTTC.

V gene TRBV5-4 combines with J gene TRBJ1-2; 7 nucleotides align to TRBD1. The CDR3 runs to 15 residues. J lost 0 bases, V lost 0 bases, and 2 bases had no gene match. Germline CDR1 is SGHNT and CDR2 is YYREEE (reference sequence). The CDR3 loop reads CASSLAGGTNYGYTF. In nucleotides, the CDR3 is TGTGCCAGCAGCTTGGCAGGGGGAACTAACTATGGCTACACCTTC.

Only one count was recorded for this clone. The chain carries TRBV19 and TRBJ1-2; D gene uncertain. The V and J ends lost 5 bases and 3 bases respectively, with 13 bases between them. This CDR3 spans 14 amino acids. Germline CDR1 reads LNHDA; CDR2 reads SQIVND (reference sequence). In DNA, the CDR3 is TGTGCCAGTAGTCTTCCCGGGAGTTACTATGGCTACACCTTC. As protein: CASSLPGSYYGYTF.

DNA for the CDR3: TGTGCCAGCAGCCCGAGGACAGGGAAGAACTATGGCTACACCTTC. It translates to CASSPRTGKNYGYTF. V usage is TRBV5-4 and J usage is TRBJ1-2; TRBD1 matches at 8 bases. After removal of 4 bases from V and 2 bases from J, the junction contained 7 bases not matched to a gene. Per germline, CDR1 SGHNT and CDR2 YYREEE (reference sequence). The length of the CDR3 is 15 residues.

This clone was counted once. The chain recombines TRBV5-1 with TRBJ2-3, with 7 positions matching TRBD2. Trimming at V came to 0 bases and at J to 0 bases, leaving 7 bases not matched to a gene. CDR3 size: 17 residues. Looked up from germline, CDR1 is SGHRS and CDR2 is YFSETQ. In nucleotides, the CDR3 is TGCGCCAGCAGCTTGGACCCTAGCGGAACTAGCACAGATACGCAGTATTTT. Translation: CASSLDPSGTSTDTQYF. The variable domain in full, completed from reference TRBV5-1 and TRBJ2-3, reads KAGVTQTPRYLIKTRGQQVTLSCSPISGHRSVSWYQQTPGQGLQFLFEYFSETQRNKGNFPGRFSGRQFSNSRSEMNVSTLELGDSALYLCASSLDPSGTSTDTQYFGPGTRLTVL.

The chain combines TRBV9 with TRBJ1-3; D is uncertain. Deletions cut 0 bases from V and 1 base from J, with 8 bases between. From germline, CDR1 is SGDLS and CDR2 YYNGEE. This CDR3 region has 15 residues. The CDR3 region has the DNA TGTGCCAGCAGCGTAGGCGCCGGGTCTGGAAACACCATATATTTT. Translated, it gives CASSVGAGSGNTIYF.

This clone appeared a few times. This sequence joins TRBV6-4 and TRBJ2-5; 7 bases fit TRBD1. CDR1 is MRHNA and CDR2 is SNTAGT in the germline V gene. This CDR3 has 13 amino acids. The junction had 6 bases not matched to a gene; V was cut back by 7 bases and J by 4 bases. The chain's CDR3 is CASIGQVGETQYF. As DNA, the CDR3 is TGTGCCAGCATCGGACAGGTCGGAGAGACCCAGTACTTC.

V usage is TRBV6-6 and J usage is TRBJ2-7; TRBD2 aligns across 10 bases. J was trimmed by 3 bases and V by 6 bases; bases with no gene match: 5. CDR1 MNHNY and CDR2 SVGAGI come from the germline V gene (reference sequence). This CDR3 comprises 14 residues. This CDR3 reads CASSRAGGLYEQYF. The CDR3 DNA is TGTGCCAGCAGCCGAGCGGGGGGGCTCTACGAGCAGTACTTC.

J is TRBJ2-7 and V is TRBV6-1; 7 bases are a match to TRBD1. J gave up 3 bases and V 2 bases, and 4 bases lay outside the gene matches. The length of the CDR3 is 14 residues. Germline CDR1 MNHNS, CDR2 SASEGT. The CDR3 sequence is CASSETQGDYEQYF. The CDR3 DNA reads TGTGCCAGCAGTGAAACCCAGGGGGACTACGAGCAGTACTTC.